The T cell receptor beta chain under discussion was sequenced for a study of CD8 T cells in Susac syndrome. The sequenced target, TCR beta, came from blood CD8+ and CD4+ T cells. Controls were healthy donors (matched for age and sex). When the RNA was reverse transcribed, random hexamers were used with an input of about 0.45 to 1 ug. Multiplex PCR with immunoSEQ amplified the TCR beta CDR3 across 54 Vbeta and 13 Jbeta. Each CDR3 protein is one row after TCRdb ran MiXCR on the immunoSEQ multiplex PCR reads. The sample lists under 200,000 distinct CDR3 sequences; over 85% were seen once. The V end lost 2 bases, the J end lost 5 bases, and 12 bases lay between the germline ends. This CDR3 has 14 amino acids. CDR1 and CDR2 (germline): SGHDN, FVKESK.

This chain links TRBV14 with TRBJ1-1; D gene ambiguous. The sample taken for sequencing was CD4+ T cells from PBMCs. This receptor was taken from a human donor in good health. The CDR3: CASSQNRYGTEAFF. The DNA of the CDR3 is TGTGCCAGCAGCCAAAATCGGTACGGGACTGAAGCTTTCTTT.